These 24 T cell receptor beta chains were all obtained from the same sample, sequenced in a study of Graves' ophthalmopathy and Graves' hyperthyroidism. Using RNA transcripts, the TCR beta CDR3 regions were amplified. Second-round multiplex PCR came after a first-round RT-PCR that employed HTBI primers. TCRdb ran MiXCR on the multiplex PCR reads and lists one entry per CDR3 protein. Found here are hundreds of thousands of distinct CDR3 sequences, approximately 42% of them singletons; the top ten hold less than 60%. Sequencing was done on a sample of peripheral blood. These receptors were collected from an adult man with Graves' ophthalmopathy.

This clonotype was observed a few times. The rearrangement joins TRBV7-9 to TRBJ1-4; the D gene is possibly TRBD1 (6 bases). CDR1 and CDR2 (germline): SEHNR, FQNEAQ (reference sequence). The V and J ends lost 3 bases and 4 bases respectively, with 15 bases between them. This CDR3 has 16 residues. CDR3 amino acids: CASSFIEGDDNEKLFF. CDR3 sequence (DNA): TGTGCCAGCAGCTTTATCGAGGGGGACGATAATGAAAAACTGTTTTTT.

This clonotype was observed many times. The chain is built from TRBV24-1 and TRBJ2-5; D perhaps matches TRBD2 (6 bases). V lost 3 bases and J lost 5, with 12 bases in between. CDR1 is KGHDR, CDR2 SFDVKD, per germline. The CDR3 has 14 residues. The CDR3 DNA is TGTGCCACCAGTGATCCCCGAGGAGGGGAGACCCAGTACTTC. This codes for CATSDPRGGETQYF.

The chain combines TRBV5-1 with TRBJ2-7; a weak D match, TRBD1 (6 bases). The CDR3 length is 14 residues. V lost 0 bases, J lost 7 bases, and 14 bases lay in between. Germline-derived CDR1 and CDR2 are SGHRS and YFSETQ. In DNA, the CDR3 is TGCGCCAGCAGCTTGGCAGGGGCAAAGGGGGAGCAGTACTTC. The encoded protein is CASSLAGAKGEQYF. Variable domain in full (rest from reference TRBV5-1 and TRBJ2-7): KAGVTQTPRYLIKTRGQQVTLSCSPISGHRSVSWYQQTPGQGLQFLFEYFSETQRNKGNFPGRFSGRQFSNSRSEMNVSTLELGDSALYLCASSLAGAKGEQYFGPGTRLTVT.

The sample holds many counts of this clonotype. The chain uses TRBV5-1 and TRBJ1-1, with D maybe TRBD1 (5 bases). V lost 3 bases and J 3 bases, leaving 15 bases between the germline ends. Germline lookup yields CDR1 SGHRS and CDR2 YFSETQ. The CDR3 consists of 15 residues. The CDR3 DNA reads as TGCGCCAGCAGCTCCTCAGCAGGGATGGACACTGAAGCTTTCTTT. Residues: CASSSSAGMDTEAFF.

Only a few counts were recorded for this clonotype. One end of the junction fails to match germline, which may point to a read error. The CDR3 reads CASSLEAGNTIYF. The DNA for the CDR3 is TGTGCCAGCAGTTTAGAGGCTGGAAACACCATATATTTT. J is TRBJ1-3 and V is TRBV10-3; D not certain. This CDR3 has 13 residues. Germline CDR1 is ENHRY and CDR2 is SYGVKD.

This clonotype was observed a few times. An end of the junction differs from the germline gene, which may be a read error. CDR3 region: CPSSQGGGSYNSPLHF. The CDR3, as DNA: TGCCCCAGCAGCCAAGGAGGGGGATCCTATAATTCACCCCTCCACTTT. The chain carries TRBV5-8 and TRBJ1-6; TRBD1 might be the D (6 bases). This CDR3 comprises 16 residues. The germline gives CDR1 SGHTS, CDR2 YDEGEE.

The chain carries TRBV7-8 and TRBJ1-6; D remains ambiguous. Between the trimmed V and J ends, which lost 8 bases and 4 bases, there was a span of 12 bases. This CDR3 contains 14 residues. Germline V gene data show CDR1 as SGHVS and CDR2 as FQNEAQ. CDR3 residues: CASAIEPYNSPLHF. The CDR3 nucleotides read TGTGCCAGCGCAATAGAGCCTTATAATTCACCCCTCCACTTT.

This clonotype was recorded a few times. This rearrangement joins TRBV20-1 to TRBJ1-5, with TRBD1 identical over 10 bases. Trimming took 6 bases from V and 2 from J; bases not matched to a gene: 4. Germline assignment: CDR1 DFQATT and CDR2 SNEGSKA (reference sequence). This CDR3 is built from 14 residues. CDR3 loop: CSAGDRGGNQPQHF. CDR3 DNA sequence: TGCAGTGCCGGGGACAGGGGTGGCAATCAGCCCCAGCATTTT.

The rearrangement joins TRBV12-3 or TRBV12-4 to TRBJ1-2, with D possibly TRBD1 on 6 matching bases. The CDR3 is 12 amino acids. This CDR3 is CASGAGTNGYTF. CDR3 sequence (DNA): TGTGCTAGTGGGGCCGGGACAAATGGCTACACCTTC.

The CDR3 bases are TGTGCCAGCAGCGTAGCTACGGGGGTTTTGGAGACCCAGTACTTC. It yields the protein CASSVATGVLETQYF. The V and J genes are TRBV9 and TRBJ2-5, with TRBD2 as a possible D gene (6 bases). Trimming removed 0 bases from V and 5 bases from J, with 14 bases in between. This CDR3 comprises 15 residues. Germline CDR1 SGDLS, CDR2 YYNGEE.

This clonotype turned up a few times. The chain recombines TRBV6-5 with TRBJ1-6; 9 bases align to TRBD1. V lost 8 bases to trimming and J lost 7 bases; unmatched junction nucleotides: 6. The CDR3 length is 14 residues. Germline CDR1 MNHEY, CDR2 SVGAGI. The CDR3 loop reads CASARDRENSPLHF. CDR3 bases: TGTGCCAGCGCTCGGGACAGGGAGAATTCACCCCTCCACTTT.

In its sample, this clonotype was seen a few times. The CDR3 DNA reads as TGCAGTGCCGAAGACAGGGGGGGACAGTACGAGCAGTACTTC. It translates to CSAEDRGGQYEQYF. This chain connects TRBV20-1 to TRBJ2-7, with 9 bases identical to TRBD1. CDR3 length: 14 residues. CDR1 is DFQATT and CDR2 is SNEGSKA in the germline V gene (reference sequence). Trimming cost V 6 bases and J 4 bases; bases outside gene matches: 10.

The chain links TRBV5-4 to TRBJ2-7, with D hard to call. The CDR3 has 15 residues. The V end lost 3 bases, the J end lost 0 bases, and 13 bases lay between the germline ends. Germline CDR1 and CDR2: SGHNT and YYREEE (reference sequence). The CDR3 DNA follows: TGTGCCAGCAGCTCAGGCTGGCCTACCTCCTACGAGCAGTACTTC. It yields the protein CASSSGWPTSYEQYF.

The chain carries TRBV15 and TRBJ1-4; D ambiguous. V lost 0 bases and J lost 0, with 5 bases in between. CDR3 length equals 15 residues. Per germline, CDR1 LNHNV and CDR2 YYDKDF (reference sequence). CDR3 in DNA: TGTGCCACCAGCAGAGACGGGACAACTAATGAAAAACTGTTTTTT. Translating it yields CATSRDGTTNEKLFF.

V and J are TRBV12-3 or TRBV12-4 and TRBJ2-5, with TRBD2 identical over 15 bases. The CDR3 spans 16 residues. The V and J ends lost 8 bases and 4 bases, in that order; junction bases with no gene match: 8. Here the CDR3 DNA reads TGTGCCAGCCCCCCGGGACTAGCGGGAGGTCGAGAGACCCAGTACTTC. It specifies CASPPGLAGGRETQYF.

The CDR3 bases are TGTGCCAGCTCACCACCGTTGGCCACTGAAGCTTTCTTT. It yields the protein CASSPPLATEAFF. The chain is built from TRBV7-9 and TRBJ1-1; D is uncertain. Germline CDR1 is SEHNR and CDR2 is FQNEAQ (reference sequence). The CDR3 extends over 13 amino acids. V gave up 8 bases and J gave up 4 bases, with 14 bases separating them.

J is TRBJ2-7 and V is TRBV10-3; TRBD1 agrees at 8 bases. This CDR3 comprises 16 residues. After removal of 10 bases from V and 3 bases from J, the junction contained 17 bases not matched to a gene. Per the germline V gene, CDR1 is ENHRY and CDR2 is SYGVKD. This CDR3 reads CASTPSAGQALYEQYF. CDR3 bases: TGTGCCAGCACCCCCAGTGCGGGACAGGCACTCTACGAGCAGTACTTC.

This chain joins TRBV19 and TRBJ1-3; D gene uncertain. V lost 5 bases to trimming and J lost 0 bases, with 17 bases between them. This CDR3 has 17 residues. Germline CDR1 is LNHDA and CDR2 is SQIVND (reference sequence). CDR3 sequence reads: CASSQPLDSISGNTIYF. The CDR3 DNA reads TGTGCCAGTAGTCAACCCCTTGACTCCATCTCTGGAAACACCATATATTTT.

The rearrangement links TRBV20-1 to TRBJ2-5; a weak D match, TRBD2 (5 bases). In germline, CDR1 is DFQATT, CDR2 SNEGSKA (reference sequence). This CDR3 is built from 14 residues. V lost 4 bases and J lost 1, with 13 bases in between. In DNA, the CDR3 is TGCAGTGCTATCTCCGTGAGCGGCCAAGAGACCCAGTACTTC. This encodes CSAISVSGQETQYF.

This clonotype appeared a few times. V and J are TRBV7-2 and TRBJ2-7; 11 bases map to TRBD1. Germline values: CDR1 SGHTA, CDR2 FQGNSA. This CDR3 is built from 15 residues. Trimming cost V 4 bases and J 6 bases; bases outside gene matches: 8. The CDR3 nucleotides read TGTGCCAGCAGCTCCCGGGACAGGGGGAGTTCCGAGCAGTACTTC. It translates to CASSSRDRGSSEQYF.

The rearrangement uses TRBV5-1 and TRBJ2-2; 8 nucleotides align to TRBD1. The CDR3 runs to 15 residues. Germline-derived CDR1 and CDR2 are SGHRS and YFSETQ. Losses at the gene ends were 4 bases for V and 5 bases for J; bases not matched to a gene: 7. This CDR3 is CASSLDRVETGELFF. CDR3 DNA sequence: TGCGCCAGCAGCCTGGACAGGGTGGAGACCGGGGAGCTGTTTTTT.

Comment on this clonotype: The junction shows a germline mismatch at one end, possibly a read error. The CDR3 sequence: CASSERRQVSYEQYF. The CDR3 DNA follows: TGTGCCAGCAGTGAAAGAAGACAGGTCTCCTACGAGCAGTACTTC. V usage is TRBV10-3 and J usage is TRBJ2-7; D may be TRBD1 (6 bases). The germline V gene encodes CDR1 ENHRY and CDR2 SYGVKD. The CDR3 covers 15 residues.

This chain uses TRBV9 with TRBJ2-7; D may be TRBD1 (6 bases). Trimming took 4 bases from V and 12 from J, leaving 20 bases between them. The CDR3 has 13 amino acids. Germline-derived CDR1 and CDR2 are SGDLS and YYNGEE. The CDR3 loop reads CASSPRWGRRVYF. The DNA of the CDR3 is TGTGCCAGCAGCCCCAGATGGGGGCGCAGAGTGTACTTC.

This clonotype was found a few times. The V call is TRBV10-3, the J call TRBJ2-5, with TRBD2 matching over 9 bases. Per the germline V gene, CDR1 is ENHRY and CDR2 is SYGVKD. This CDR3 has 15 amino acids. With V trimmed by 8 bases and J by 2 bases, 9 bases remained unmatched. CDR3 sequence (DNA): TGTGCCATCCGCCCGCGGGAGGGCCGTCAAGAGACCCAGTACTTC. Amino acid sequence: CAIRPREGRQETQYF.